The 24 T cell receptor beta chains below come from one sample, sequenced in a study of identical twins. TCRdb recomputed calls from the 5' RACE reads with MiXCR, one row per CDR3 protein. The data hold 650,000 to 750,000 distinct CDR3 sequences, with 21% observed a single time. In addition, the sample was reused for a study of T cells expressing NK-cell markers.

The sample comprised PBMCs. Receptors were obtained from a woman aged 18 to 35 in good health.

The rearrangement uses TRBV5-6 and TRBJ2-5; D may be TRBD1 (6 bases). The CDR3 is 13 residues long. Germline V gene data show CDR1 as SGHDT and CDR2 as YYEEEE. V was clipped by 0 bases and J by 7 bases, with 10 bases between them. The CDR3 sequence is CASSLAGEWTQYF. The CDR3 DNA reads as TGTGCCAGCAGCTTGGCAGGGGAGTGGACCCAGTACTTC.

The table lists this clonotype with many counts. Compared with germline, one end of the junction differs, possibly owing to a read error. This chain joins TRBV29-1 and TRBJ1-2; unclear D gene. The length of the CDR3 is 10 residues. The germline CDR1 and CDR2 sequences are SQVTM and ANQGSEA. The DNA of the CDR3 is TGCAGCGTTGGTGGCTCCGGCGGGCCCTTC. It encodes CSVGGSGGPF.

This chain uses TRBV20-1 with TRBJ2-1; 11 bases agree with TRBD2. V gave up 6 bases and J gave up 5 bases; unmatched junction bases: 12. CDR3 length: 16 amino acids. The germline gives CDR1 DFQATT, CDR2 SNEGSKA (reference sequence). Here the CDR3 DNA reads TGCAGTGCCACCCCGACTAGCGGGGCCTTTAACAATGAGCAGTTCTTC. This codes for CSATPTSGAFNNEQFF.

The sample holds many counts of this clonotype. The rearrangement links TRBV20-1 to TRBJ1-4, with D possibly being TRBD1 (6 bases). The V end was cut by 3 bases, the J end by 13 bases, with 12 bases between. The germline CDR1 and CDR2 sequences are DFQATT and SNEGSKA (reference sequence). The CDR3 is 11 amino acids. CDR3 DNA sequence: TGCAGTGCTAGCCGAGGGGGTAGACTGTTTTTT. Protein: CSASRGGRLFF.

V usage is TRBV30 and J usage is TRBJ2-3, with D possibly TRBD2 on 7 matching bases. CDR1 and CDR2 (germline): GTSNPN, SVGIG (reference sequence). V was clipped by 1 base and J by 0 bases, with 11 bases between them. The CDR3 covers 15 residues. In nucleotides, the CDR3 is TGTGCCTGGAGTGGCGCGGGGGCTAGCACAGATACGCAGTATTTT. Amino acid sequence: CAWSGAGASTDTQYF.

The chain has TRBV6-1 and TRBJ1-2; the D gene is possibly TRBD1 (5 bases). V lost 7 bases to trimming and J lost 2 bases, with 14 bases between them. Looked up from germline, CDR1 is MNHNS and CDR2 is SASEGT. The CDR3 loop spans 14 amino acids. CDR3: CASKRKGSNYGYTF. The CDR3 DNA follows: TGTGCCAGCAAAAGGAAGGGGAGCAACTATGGCTACACCTTC.

This clonotype turned up a few times. V gene TRBV12-3 or TRBV12-4 combines with J gene TRBJ2-3, with 8 nucleotides matching TRBD2. The trim removed 7 bases at V and 7 bases at J, leaving 7 bases unmatched. CDR3 length: 13 residues. This CDR3 reads CASKRGGSNTQYF. The DNA for the CDR3 is TGTGCCAGCAAACGGGGGGGCTCGAATACGCAGTATTTT.

The chain combines TRBV29-1 with TRBJ2-2; 8 bases are a match to TRBD1. The ends lost 4 bases at V and 1 base at J; junction bases unmatched: 8. Germline V lookup: CDR1 SQVTM, CDR2 ANQGSEA. The CDR3 spans 16 residues. The CDR3 coding sequence is TGCAGCGTTGCGGGGACAGGCCAGCTGAACACCGGGGAGCTGTTTTTT. Amino acid sequence: CSVAGTGQLNTGELFF.

The V call is TRBV20-1, the J call TRBJ2-7, with 8 positions matching TRBD2. The CDR3 has 13 residues. Germline V gene data show CDR1 as DFQATT and CDR2 as SNEGSKA (reference sequence). V lost 6 bases to trimming and J lost 4 bases; unmatched junction nucleotides: 8. CDR3 nucleotides: TGCAGTGCACTTAGCGGGAAGGGGTACGAGCAGTACTTC. Protein sequence: CSALSGKGYEQYF.

Only a few counts were recorded for this clonotype. The chain combines TRBV20-1 with TRBJ2-5; possibly TRBD2 for D (6 bases). The CDR3 consists of 13 residues. V lost 3 bases, J lost 5 bases, and 13 bases lay in between. CDR1 and CDR2 (germline): DFQATT, SNEGSKA (reference sequence). The CDR3 reads CSARTRSWETQYF. The CDR3 DNA reads as TGCAGTGCTAGGACTAGAAGCTGGGAGACCCAGTACTTC.

This sequence joins TRBV12-3 or TRBV12-4 and TRBJ2-7, with D unclear. The CDR3 is 12 amino acids. The germline V and J ends were trimmed by 6 bases and 7 bases, with 13 bases remaining between them. DNA of the CDR3: TGTGCCAGCAGCCCGGGTGTGGGGGAGCAGTACTTC. Protein sequence: CASSPGVGEQYF.

Ten or more counts support this clonotype. V usage is TRBV20-1 and J usage is TRBJ2-3, with D possibly being TRBD1 or TRBD2 (6 bases each). The V gene's germline CDR1 is DFQATT and CDR2 SNEGSKA (reference sequence). V was pared by 2 bases and J by 6 bases, with 15 bases between. The CDR3 consists of 14 residues. CDR3 residues: CSARHGGGWDTQYF. In DNA form, the CDR3 reads TGCAGTGCTAGACATGGAGGGGGATGGGATACGCAGTATTTT.

The chain is built from TRBV20-1 and TRBJ2-5, with D unclear. CDR3 length equals 14 residues. V was cut by 2 bases and J by 1 base, with 11 bases left in between. The germline CDR1 and CDR2 sequences are DFQATT and SNEGSKA (reference sequence). This CDR3 reads CSARRGPSQETQYF. CDR3 bases: TGCAGTGCTAGACGAGGACCAAGCCAAGAGACCCAGTACTTC.

The gene calls are TRBV6-1 and TRBJ2-6; D unresolved. Trimming removed 1 base at V and 0 bases at J, with 7 bases between. CDR3 size: 16 residues. CDR1 MNHNS and CDR2 SASEGT come from the germline V gene. CDR3 in DNA: TGTGCCAGCAGTGAAGTCCCAGGCTCTGGGGCCAACGTCCTGACTTTC. Amino acid sequence: CASSEVPGSGANVLTF.

This clonotype showed up many times. The chain has TRBV20-1 and TRBJ1-6; D gene uncertain. The CDR3 contains 15 residues. From germline, CDR1 is DFQATT and CDR2 SNEGSKA (reference sequence). V was trimmed by 6 bases and J by 0 bases, leaving 12 bases between them. As DNA, the CDR3 is TGCAGTGCGCAGTACAGTCTCTCCTATAATTCACCCCTCCACTTT. The encoded protein is CSAQYSLSYNSPLHF.

This chain links TRBV18 with TRBJ2-7, with D unclear. CDR1 KGHSH and CDR2 LQKENI come from the germline V gene. CDR3 length equals 13 residues. V gave up 4 bases and J gave up 2 bases, with 9 bases separating them. The CDR3 protein is CASSQDTPYEQYF. CDR3 DNA: TGTGCCAGCTCACAAGACACCCCCTACGAGCAGTACTTC.

This clonotype was seen a handful of times. The V and J genes are TRBV27 and TRBJ1-4, with a possible D match to TRBD1 (6 bases). The ends were cut back, 4 bases at V and 7 bases at J, with 13 bases in the middle. CDR1 and CDR2 from the germline V gene are MNHEY and SMNVEV (reference sequence). The CDR3 has 14 residues. CDR3 loop: CASSSSHRAEKLFF. CDR3 in DNA: TGTGCCAGCAGTTCTTCCCACAGGGCTGAAAAACTGTTTTTT. Supplemented by reference TRBV27 and TRBJ1-4, the full variable domain reads EAQVTQNPRYLITVTGKKLTVTCSQNMNHEYMSWYRQDPGLGLRQIYYSMNVEVTDKGDVPEGYKVSRKEKRNFPLILESPSPNQTSLYFCASSSSHRAEKLFFGSGTQLSVL.

This clonotype occurred a few times. The chain recombines TRBV29-1 with TRBJ2-1; unclear D gene. Per germline, CDR1 SQVTM and CDR2 ANQGSEA. The length of the CDR3 is 13 residues. V lost 3 bases and J 4 bases, leaving 10 bases between the germline ends. The CDR3 bases are TGCAGCGTTGATATGGAGCCTTACAATGAGCAGTTCTTC. The encoded protein is CSVDMEPYNEQFF.

This clonotype occurred many times. One junction end disagrees with the germline gene, perhaps due to a read error. V and J are TRBV12-3 or TRBV12-4 and TRBJ1-1; D gene uncertain. The CDR3 is 13 residues long. DNA for the CDR3: TGTGCCAGCAGCTTAGGGAGAAACACTGAAGCTTTCTTT. Protein product: CASSLGRNTEAFF.

The chain combines TRBV6-1 with TRBJ1-1; D ambiguous. The CDR3 extends over 11 amino acids. Germline V gives CDR1 MNHNS, CDR2 SASEGT. V was pared by 9 bases and J by 6 bases, with 11 bases between. The CDR3 region has the DNA TGTGCCAGTAGGGATCCGCCTGAAGCTTTCTTT. It is translated as CASRDPPEAFF.

The chain has TRBV19 and TRBJ2-1; the D call may be TRBD1 or TRBD2 (5 bases each). V lost 8 bases and J 4 bases, leaving 12 bases between the germline ends. Germline CDR1 is LNHDA and CDR2 is SQIVND (reference sequence). There are 13 residues in the CDR3. CDR3 region: CASLGVGYNEQFF. The DNA for the CDR3 is TGTGCCAGTTTGGGGGTGGGGTACAATGAGCAGTTCTTC.

This clonotype showed up many times. The V gene is TRBV20-1, the J gene TRBJ2-2; D perhaps matches TRBD1 (6 bases). CDR3 length: 17 amino acids. Trimming removed 0 bases from V and 3 bases from J, with 17 bases in between. Per the germline V gene, CDR1 is DFQATT and CDR2 is SNEGSKA (reference sequence). The CDR3 bases are TGCAGTGCTAGAGACCGGGACGACTACAGGGACACCGGGGAGCTGTTTTTT. Residues: CSARDRDDYRDTGELFF.

This chain connects TRBV20-1 to TRBJ1-1; D remains unclear. The CDR3 contains 13 residues. The germline V gene encodes CDR1 DFQATT and CDR2 SNEGSKA (reference sequence). Trimming removed 0 bases from V and 3 bases from J, with 8 bases in between. The CDR3 is CSARDVGYTEAFF. CDR3 sequence (DNA): TGCAGTGCTAGAGATGTGGGGTACACTGAAGCTTTCTTT.

The V call is TRBV5-1, the J call TRBJ1-3; 9 bases align to TRBD1. This CDR3 has 14 amino acids. CDR1 SGHRS and CDR2 YFSETQ come from the germline V gene. V was clipped by 3 bases and J by 8 bases; unmatched bases: 6. The CDR3 DNA follows: TGCGCCAGCAGCTGGGACAGGGCCTCCGACACCATATATTTT. Translated: CASSWDRASDTIYF.